Described below is a single T cell receptor beta chain sequence and its context. Its antigen remains unknown. The data were obtained in a study of cytomegalovirus exposure and HLA in healthy donors. Study overall: An earlier analysis identified 120 million or so unique TCR beta sequences in some 170 million T cells. Study-level findings and limits: Indistinguishable V segments, including TRBV6-2 and TRBV6-3, were excluded.

The germline V gene encodes CDR1 LNHDA and CDR2 SQIVND (reference sequence). Trimming pared 11 bases from V and 0 bases from J, leaving 18 bases between. The length of the CDR3 is 15 residues. The PCR was carried out with 60 Vbeta primers and 13 Jbeta primers. Profiling relied on immunoSEQ multiplex PCR, and the TCRdb table lists in-frame clones only, not all of them. Of over 150,000 clones in the sample, approximately 77% were seen once. Donors likely had unrecorded immune exposures despite being nominally healthy when sampled. Sequencing was carried out using PBMCs. This rearrangement joins TRBV19 to TRBJ2-3; TRBD1 might be the D (6 bases). The source of this sequence is a male donor in good health and CMV-seropositive. The CDR3 nucleotides are TGTGCCCCTCCCGGAAGGGGGTGTAGCACAGATACGCAGTATTTT. This gives the protein CAPPGRGCSTDTQYF.